These 24 T cell receptor beta chains were all obtained from the same sample, sequenced in a study of lymphopenia after photon versus proton radiotherapy. Only in-frame clones appear in the TCRdb table, and some are missing; sequencing was by immunoSEQ multiplex PCR. Among tens of thousands of clones listed, about 85% were seen once. The source was peripheral blood, collected from a patient treated with photon-based radiotherapy. The receptors come from a man between 60 and 75 years old with pancreatic cancer.

The chain is built from TRBV15 and TRBJ1-1; D unclear. V lost 0 bases and J 5 bases, leaving 10 bases between the germline ends. CDR3 size: 14 residues. Germline CDR1 is LNHNV and CDR2 is YYDKDF (reference sequence). The DNA for the CDR3 is TGTGCCACCAGCAGAGATCAGTTAGCGACTGAAGCTTTCTTT. Translation gives CATSRDQLATEAFF.

Written as DNA, the CDR3 is TGCGCCAGCAGCCAAGACGGACTAGCGGGGGGTAGGCAGTTCTTC. This gives the protein CASSQDGLAGGRQFF. The chain combines TRBV4-3 with TRBJ2-1, with 14 positions matching TRBD2. This CDR3 spans 15 amino acids. Per the germline V gene, CDR1 is LGHNA and CDR2 is YSLEER. V lost 0 bases, J lost 12 bases, and 4 bases stayed unmatched.

The chain carries TRBV6-5 and TRBJ1-1; no definite D call. V shed 2 bases and J shed 7 bases, with 5 bases lying between them. In germline, CDR1 is MNHEY, CDR2 SVGAGI. This CDR3 is built from 11 residues. The CDR3 reads CASSYMGEAFF. DNA for the CDR3: TGTGCCAGCAGTTACATGGGTGAAGCTTTCTTT.

The rearrangement links TRBV2 to TRBJ2-7; 8 bases agree with TRBD1. CDR1 and CDR2 from the germline V gene are SNHLY and FYNNEI. The CDR3 extends over 15 amino acids. V was pared by 2 bases and J by 3 bases, with 6 bases of the junction left unmatched. CDR3 sequence reads: CASSESMGTGYEQYF. In DNA form, the CDR3 reads TGTGCCAGCAGTGAATCGATGGGGACAGGCTACGAGCAGTACTTC.

This clone was observed a single time. V usage is TRBV13 and J usage is TRBJ1-1; a weak D match, TRBD1 (5 bases). Germline CDR1 reads PRHDT; CDR2 reads FYEKMQ (reference sequence). The CDR3 consists of 15 residues. V was shortened by 5 bases and J by 1 base, with 14 bases between the two germline ends. In DNA, the CDR3 is TGTGCCAGCAGCCAGATGGGGGAAGGGAACACTGAAGCTTTCTTT. Residues: CASSQMGEGNTEAFF.

This chain links TRBV5-1 with TRBJ1-1; D is undetermined. Between the trimmed V and J ends, which lost 4 bases and 0 bases, there was a span of 13 bases. Germline V gene lookup returns CDR1 SGHRS and CDR2 YFSETQ. This CDR3 spans 15 amino acids. The CDR3 loop reads CASSRGRTVNTEAFF. The DNA of the CDR3 is TGCGCCAGCAGCAGAGGCCGGACGGTGAACACTGAAGCTTTCTTT.

This clone came up a few times. This chain connects TRBV10-3 to TRBJ1-1, with D maybe TRBD1 (5 bases). The CDR3 consists of 12 residues. CDR1 and CDR2 from the germline V gene are ENHRY and SYGVKD. V was shortened by 6 bases and J by 3 bases, with 8 bases between the two germline ends. CDR3 sequence: CAIRQVDTEAFF. CDR3 DNA: TGTGCCATCAGACAGGTGGACACTGAAGCTTTCTTT.

This clone came up a few times. V usage is TRBV6-4 and J usage is TRBJ2-2; no definite D call. The V and J ends lost 0 bases and 3 bases respectively, with 5 bases between them. There are 14 residues in the CDR3. Per the germline V gene, CDR1 is MRHNA and CDR2 is SNTAGT. Here the CDR3 reads CASSDSADTGELFF. CDR3 DNA: TGTGCCAGCAGTGACTCAGCCGACACCGGGGAGCTGTTTTTT.

With regard to this clone: At the DNA level, this CDR3 is encoded by other sequences in the same sample as well. The chain uses TRBV18 and TRBJ2-3; the D is unclear. Deletions cut 2 bases from V and 0 bases from J, with 3 bases between. Germline CDR1 and CDR2: KGHSH and LQKENI. The CDR3 has 13 amino acids. CDR3 in DNA: TGTGCCAGCTCACCAGCAAGCACAGATACGCAGTATTTT. Translated, it gives CASSPASTDTQYF.

The V and J genes are TRBV29-1 and TRBJ2-1, with 7 bases matching TRBD1. Per the germline V gene, CDR1 is SQVTM and CDR2 is ANQGSEA. This CDR3 contains 21 residues. The V and J ends lost 7 bases and 4 bases, in that order; junction bases with no gene match: 31. CDR3 protein: CSALSGTVYSGRPRPYNEQFF. CDR3 bases: TGCAGCGCCCTTTCTGGGACAGTCTACTCCGGTCGTCCAAGACCATACAATGAGCAGTTCTTC.

The DNA for the CDR3 is TGTGCCAGCAGCTCACGGCGGGCTGGGGCCAACGTCCTGACTTTC. Translated, it gives CASSSRRAGANVLTF. V is TRBV7-2 and J is TRBJ2-6; possible D gene TRBD2, 5 bases. The V end was cut by 4 bases, the J end by 2 bases, with 9 bases between. Per germline, CDR1 SGHTA and CDR2 FQGNSA. The CDR3 sequence is 15 residues long. The whole variable domain, filled in from reference TRBV7-2 and TRBJ2-6, reads GAGVSQSPSNKVTEKGKDVELRCDPISGHTALYWYRQSLGQGLEFLIYFQGNSAPDKSGLPSDRFSAERTGGSVSTLTIQRTQQEDSAVYLCASSSRRAGANVLTFGAGSRLTVL.

The genes are TRBV14 and TRBJ1-6; no reliable D call. The CDR3 contains 15 residues. CDR1 is SGHDN, CDR2 FVKESK, per germline. V was pared by 1 base and J by 2 bases, with 6 bases between. CDR3 amino acids: CASSQGVTYNSPLHF. As DNA, the CDR3 is TGTGCCAGCAGCCAAGGGGTGACCTATAATTCACCCCTCCACTTT.

The chain carries TRBV5-1 and TRBJ1-1, with 8 bases matching TRBD1. From germline, CDR1 is SGHRS and CDR2 YFSETQ. V lost 5 bases to trimming and J lost 1 base; unmatched junction nucleotides: 4. This CDR3 comprises 14 residues. This chain's CDR3 is CASRSQGANTEAFF. The CDR3, as DNA: TGCGCCAGCAGATCGCAGGGGGCGAACACTGAAGCTTTCTTT.

The V call is TRBV9, the J call TRBJ1-6; the D is unclear. The CDR3 loop spans 15 amino acids. Germline CDR1 and CDR2: SGDLS and YYNGEE. Trimming took off 2 bases at V and 10 bases at J, with 16 bases between the two ends. The CDR3 nucleotides read TGTGCCAGCAGCGTTGGGTCTATTCCACGGTCACCCCTCCACTTT. The encoded protein is CASSVGSIPRSPLHF.

This clone occurred once. V and J are TRBV9 and TRBJ2-1; D not certain. The germline CDR1 and CDR2 sequences are SGDLS and YYNGEE. The V end was cut by 0 bases, the J end by 8 bases, with 12 bases between. This CDR3 contains 14 residues. CDR3 loop: CASSVELVSHEQFF. DNA for the CDR3: TGTGCCAGCAGCGTAGAACTGGTGTCCCATGAGCAGTTCTTC.

The CDR3 DNA sequence: TGTGCCAGCAGCGGCAGGGCCCTTTCTGGAAACACCATATATTTT. Its translation is CASSGRALSGNTIYF. V is TRBV11-2 and J is TRBJ1-3, with a tentative D call TRBD1 (5 bases). The ends were cut back, 5 bases at V and 1 base at J, with 12 bases in the middle. The germline CDR1 and CDR2 sequences are SGHAT and FQNNGV. The CDR3 runs to 15 residues.

The CDR3 DNA reads as TGTGCCAGCAGCGACGGAGCGGGGGTCTCCTACAATGAGCAGTTCTTC. Translation: CASSDGAGVSYNEQFF. The rearrangement links TRBV11-1 to TRBJ2-1; 8 bases line up with TRBD2. Germline lookup yields CDR1 SGHAT and CDR2 FQDESV (reference sequence). Trimming cost V 5 bases and J 0 bases; bases outside gene matches: 6. The CDR3 covers 16 residues.

The V call is TRBV27, the J call TRBJ2-3; a weak D match, TRBD2 (7 bases). Between the trimmed V and J ends, which lost 5 bases and 1 base, there was a span of 19 bases. The germline V gene has CDR1 MNHEY and CDR2 SMNVEV (reference sequence). The CDR3 extends over 17 amino acids. The CDR3 reads CASSLGGGASGTDTQYF. Here the CDR3 DNA reads TGTGCCAGCAGTCTAGGGGGGGGTGCTAGCGGCACAGATACGCAGTATTTT.

The rearrangement links TRBV11-3 to TRBJ1-1; D ambiguous. This CDR3 region has 13 residues. In germline, CDR1 is SGHNT, CDR2 YENEEA. The germline V and J ends were trimmed by 8 bases and 1 base, with 11 bases remaining between them. The CDR3 region is CASGRATNTEAFF. In DNA form, the CDR3 reads TGTGCCAGCGGACGGGCAACGAACACTGAAGCTTTCTTT.

This chain connects TRBV6-5 to TRBJ2-2; D call uncertain. The CDR3 is 14 residues long. Germline CDR1 and CDR2: MNHEY and SVGAGI. The V end lost 10 bases, the J end lost 7 bases, and 19 bases lay between the germline ends. CDR3 loop: CATLPMSEYGELFF. CDR3 nucleotides: TGTGCCACCTTGCCCATGTCGGAGTACGGGGAGCTGTTTTTT.

A single count supports this clone. The V gene is TRBV5-6, the J gene TRBJ1-2, with no clear D. The V and J ends lost 2 bases and 6 bases respectively, with 14 bases between them. Germline loops: CDR1 SGHDT, CDR2 YYEEEE. This CDR3 has 14 residues. This CDR3 is CASSFSVARHGYTF. DNA of the CDR3: TGTGCCAGCAGCTTTTCAGTCGCCCGGCATGGCTACACCTTC.

This chain links TRBV10-3 with TRBJ2-1, with D possibly matching TRBD2 (6 bases). The V gene's germline CDR1 is ENHRY and CDR2 SYGVKD. V was cut by 11 bases and J by 2 bases, with 16 bases left in between. The CDR3 runs 14 residues. CDR3 region: CASFGGVAYNEQFF. DNA for the CDR3: TGTGCCTCTTTCGGCGGGGTGGCCTACAATGAGCAGTTCTTC.

The rearrangement uses TRBV6-1 and TRBJ1-6; possibly TRBD1 for D (5 bases). The germline CDR1 and CDR2 sequences are MNHNS and SASEGT. Trimming left V 4 bases short and J 10 bases short, with 14 bases between. There are 14 residues in the CDR3. The CDR3, as DNA: TGTGCCAGCAGTGGGTATCAGGGCGGCTCACCCCTCCACTTT. As protein: CASSGYQGGSPLHF.

The V gene is TRBV5-6, the J gene TRBJ2-3; D possibly corresponds to TRBD2 (5 bases). The V end was cut by 4 bases, the J end by 1 base, with 10 bases between. The CDR3 is 14 residues long. The germline gives CDR1 SGHDT, CDR2 YYEEEE. The DNA of the CDR3 is TGTGCCAGCAGCGCTTACGGGGGCACAGATACGCAGTATTTT. Amino acids: CASSAYGGTDTQYF.